One sample yielded the 19 T cell receptor beta chains listed below, sequenced in a study of T cell responses to AZD1222 COVID-19 vaccine. Only in-frame clones appear in the TCRdb table, and some are missing; sequencing was by immunoSEQ multiplex PCR. Of approximately 160,000 clones in the sample, around 90% were seen once. The specimen was peripheral blood, collected 28 days after the second AZD1222 dose. These receptors all stem from an adult who received the AZD1222 COVID-19 vaccine.

The chain has TRBV11-2 and TRBJ1-1; D is unclear. V shed 1 base and J shed 1 base, with 4 bases lying between them. The CDR3 contains 13 residues. Germline V gene sequence: CDR1 SGHAT, CDR2 FQNNGV. CDR3 region: CASSLAENTEAFF. Written as DNA, the CDR3 is TGTGCCAGCAGCTTAGCAGAGAACACTGAAGCTTTCTTT.

The chain combines TRBV10-1 with TRBJ1-2; tentative D call: TRBD1 (5 bases). CDR1 and CDR2 (germline): WNHNN, SYGVQD (reference sequence). V was shortened by 3 bases and J by 3 bases, with 8 bases between the two germline ends. CDR3 length: 13 amino acids. The CDR3 here is CASSDRGDYGYTF. The CDR3 DNA is TGCGCCAGCAGTGACAGAGGGGACTATGGCTACACCTTC.

V is TRBV7-8 and J is TRBJ1-2, with D possibly matching TRBD1 (5 bases). CDR1 SGHVS and CDR2 FQNEAQ come from the germline V gene. Trimming removed 0 bases from V and 3 bases from J, with 11 bases in between. The CDR3 is made up of 15 amino acids. CDR3: CASSLAREGYYGYTF. CDR3 DNA sequence: TGTGCCAGCAGCTTAGCGAGGGAGGGGTACTATGGCTACACCTTC.

V usage is TRBV6-5 and J usage is TRBJ1-6, with D maybe TRBD1 (5 bases). The CDR3 contains 15 residues. Per the germline V gene, CDR1 is MNHEY and CDR2 is SVGAGI. The ends were cut back, 7 bases at V and 6 bases at J, with 16 bases in the middle. CDR3 nucleotides: TGTGCCAGCACCCTAGGGGCGGGCTTTAATTCACCCCTCCACTTT. Its protein is CASTLGAGFNSPLHF.

Details on this clone: The germline gene is not matched at one end of the junction; a read error may be the cause. The V call is TRBV7-2, the J call TRBJ2-7; D is perhaps TRBD2 (7 bases). Germline CDR1 is SGHTA and CDR2 is FQGNSA. This CDR3 is 12 amino acids long. CDR3 bases: TGTGCCAGCAGCCCGGGGGGCAGGCTCTCAAACTTC. It is translated as CASSPGGRLSNF.

V gene TRBV7-9 combines with J gene TRBJ2-3, with D possibly being TRBD2 (6 bases). Germline assignment: CDR1 SEHNR and CDR2 FQNEAQ (reference sequence). V lost 8 bases, J lost 1 base, and 25 bases lay in between. The CDR3 runs to 18 residues. The CDR3 spells CASARTEMRDRGTDTQYF. For the CDR3, the DNA is TGTGCCAGCGCCCGGACGGAGATGCGGGATAGGGGCACAGATACGCAGTATTTT.

The gene calls are TRBV3-1 (or the pseudogene TRBV3-2) and TRBJ1-3; D call uncertain. CDR1 LGHDT and CDR2 YNNKEL come from the germline V gene (reference sequence). The V end lost 2 bases, the J end lost 3 bases, and 8 bases lay between the germline ends. The CDR3 has 14 residues. CDR3 sequence (DNA): TGTGCCAGCAGCCAAAATGGCGATGGAAACACCATATATTTT. As protein: CASSQNGDGNTIYF.

This clone was seen a single time. V and J are TRBV5-1 and TRBJ1-2, with 9 bases aligning to TRBD1. Looked up from germline, CDR1 is SGHRS and CDR2 is YFSETQ. The V segment lost 3 bases and the J segment 1 base; nucleotides outside the gene matches: 1. The CDR3 length is 14 residues. CDR3 nucleotides: TGCGCCAGCAGCTCGGACAGGGGTAACTATGGCTACACCTTC. Amino acid sequence: CASSSDRGNYGYTF. Drawing the rest from reference TRBV5-1 and TRBJ1-2, the complete variable domain is KAGVTQTPRYLIKTRGQQVTLSCSPISGHRSVSWYQQTPGQGLQFLFEYFSETQRNKGNFPGRFSGRQFSNSRSEMNVSTLELGDSALYLCASSSDRGNYGYTFGSGTRLTVV.

The CDR3 region is CASSISGQGRSNEQFF. CDR3 sequence (DNA): TGTGCCAGCAGCATCTCGGGACAGGGCCGTTCAAATGAGCAGTTCTTC. The V call is TRBV9, the J call TRBJ2-1; 9 bases are shared with TRBD1. V lost 4 bases to trimming and J lost 7 bases; unmatched junction nucleotides: 12. CDR1 SGDLS and CDR2 YYNGEE come from the germline V gene. This CDR3 comprises 16 residues.

CDR3 nucleotides: TGTGCCAGTAGTATAGGGGCAGGCCATAATGAAAAACTGTTTTTT. Its translation: CASSIGAGHNEKLFF. The rearrangement links TRBV19 to TRBJ1-4; D unresolved. Trimming left V 1 base short and J 4 bases short, with 10 bases between. Germline lookup yields CDR1 LNHDA and CDR2 SQIVND (reference sequence). This CDR3 is built from 15 residues. The full variable domain, its missing parts supplied by reference TRBV19 and TRBJ1-4, is DGGITQSPKYLFRKEGQNVTLSCEQNLNHDAMYWYRQDPGQGLRLIYYSQIVNDFQKGDIAEGYSVSREKKESFPLTVTSAQKNPTAFYLCASSIGAGHNEKLFFGSGTQLSVL.

The chain carries TRBV29-1 and TRBJ1-1; tentative D call: TRBD1 (5 bases). Germline-derived CDR1 and CDR2 are SQVTM and ANQGSEA. The CDR3 loop spans 12 amino acids. V was cut by 1 base and J by 7 bases, with 10 bases left in between. Here the CDR3 reads CSVEVGTVEAFF. The CDR3 nucleotides read TGCAGCGTTGAAGTGGGGACGGTTGAAGCTTTCTTT. Combining the CDR3 with reference TRBV29-1 and TRBJ1-1 gives the whole variable domain SAVISQKPSRDICQRGTSLTIQCQVDSQVTMMFWYRQQPGQSLTLIATANQGSEATYESGFVIDKFPISRPNLTFSTLTVSNMSPEDSSIYLCSVEVGTVEAFFGQGTRLTVV.

The chain uses TRBV19 and TRBJ2-7; 7 bases match TRBD1. The CDR3 is 15 amino acids. Germline CDR1 and CDR2: LNHDA and SQIVND (reference sequence). V dropped 2 bases and J dropped 3; count of bases not matched to a gene: 7. CDR3 bases: TGTGCCAGTAGTATAAGACTTGCAGGGGGCTACGAGCAGTACTTC. Its protein is CASSIRLAGGYEQYF.

J is TRBJ2-7 and V is TRBV5-4; 10 bases are a match to TRBD1. The germline V gene encodes CDR1 SGHNT and CDR2 YYREEE (reference sequence). The CDR3 length is 15 residues. Trimming at V came to 0 bases and at J to 6 bases, leaving 6 bases not matched to a gene. CDR3 loop: CASSLEPGTGVEQYF. The DNA for the CDR3 is TGTGCCAGCAGCTTGGAACCCGGGACAGGGGTCGAGCAGTACTTC.

V gene TRBV6-5 combines with J gene TRBJ1-5; D might be TRBD1 (5 bases). Germline V gene sequence: CDR1 MNHEY, CDR2 SVGAGI. The V end lost 4 bases, the J end lost 4 bases, and 8 bases lay between the germline ends. This CDR3 region has 13 residues. The CDR3 here is CASSSGGNQPQHF. The DNA of the CDR3 is TGTGCCAGCAGTTCGGGGGGGAATCAGCCCCAGCATTTT.

The V call is TRBV5-1, the J call TRBJ1-2, with no clear D. CDR1 SGHRS and CDR2 YFSETQ come from the germline V gene. The CDR3 extends over 13 amino acids. V was shortened by 4 bases and J by 8 bases, with 15 bases between the two germline ends. The CDR3 protein is CASSGQDPDGYTF. The CDR3 DNA reads TGCGCCAGCAGCGGTCAGGATCCCGACGGCTACACCTTC.

This clone occurred once. Other DNA sequences in the sample encode the same CDR3. The chain employs TRBV9 and TRBJ2-3, with 8 nucleotides matching TRBD2. Unmatched junction bases numbered 1, after V lost 0 bases and J lost 4 bases. Per the germline V gene, CDR1 is SGDLS and CDR2 is YYNGEE. CDR3 size: 14 residues. The CDR3 here is CASSVAGGPDTQYF. The CDR3 DNA sequence: TGTGCCAGCAGCGTAGCGGGGGGGCCAGATACGCAGTATTTT.

The genes are TRBV5-6 and TRBJ1-6; unclear D gene. CDR3 length equals 14 residues. Trimming took off 0 bases at V and 11 bases at J, with 12 bases between the two ends. Germline lookup yields CDR1 SGHDT and CDR2 YYEEEE. The CDR3 nucleotides are TGTGCCAGCAGCTTGGTTAGTGTCTCTCCACCCCTCCACTTT. This codes for CASSLVSVSPPLHF.

The V call is TRBV2, the J call TRBJ2-3, with 11 bases matching TRBD2. Germline CDR1 is SNHLY and CDR2 is FYNNEI. This CDR3 is 16 amino acids long. The junction had 10 bases not matched to a gene; V was cut back by 6 bases and J by 5 bases. The CDR3 region has the DNA TGTGCCAGCAGGTCATTTAGCGGGGGGGCCGGAGATACGCAGTATTTT. Translating it yields CASRSFSGGAGDTQYF. Full variable domain (outside the CDR3, taken from reference TRBV2 and TRBJ2-3): EPEVTQTPSHQVTQMGQEVILRCVPISNHLYFYWYRQILGQKVEFLVSFYNNEISEKSEIFDDQFSVERPDGSNFTLKIRSTKLEDSAMYFCASRSFSGGAGDTQYFGPGTRLTVL.

This chain connects TRBV12-5 to TRBJ1-5, with D perhaps TRBD1 (5 bases). Germline assignment: CDR1 LGHNT and CDR2 FRNRAP. The CDR3 spans 14 residues. Trimming shortened V by 6 bases and J by 4 bases, and 13 bases separated the two germline ends. CDR3 in amino acids: CASGRDRRNQPQHF. CDR3 in DNA: TGTGCTAGTGGACGCGACAGACGTAATCAGCCCCAGCATTTT.